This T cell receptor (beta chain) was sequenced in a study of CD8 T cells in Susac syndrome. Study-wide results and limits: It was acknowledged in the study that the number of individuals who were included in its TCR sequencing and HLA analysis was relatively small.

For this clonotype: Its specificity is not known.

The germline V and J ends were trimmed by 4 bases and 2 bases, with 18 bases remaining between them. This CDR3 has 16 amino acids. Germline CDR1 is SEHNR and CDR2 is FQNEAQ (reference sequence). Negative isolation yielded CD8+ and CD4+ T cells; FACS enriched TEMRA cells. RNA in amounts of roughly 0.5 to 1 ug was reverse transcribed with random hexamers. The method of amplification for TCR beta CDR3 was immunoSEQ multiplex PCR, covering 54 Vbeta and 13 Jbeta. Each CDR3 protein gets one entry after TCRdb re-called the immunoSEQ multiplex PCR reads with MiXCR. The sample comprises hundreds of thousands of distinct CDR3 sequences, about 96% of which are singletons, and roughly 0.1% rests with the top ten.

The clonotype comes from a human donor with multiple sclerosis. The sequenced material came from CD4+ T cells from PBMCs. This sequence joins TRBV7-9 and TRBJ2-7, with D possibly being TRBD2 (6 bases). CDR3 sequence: CASSWGAGPTTYEQYF. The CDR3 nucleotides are TGTGCCAGCAGCTGGGGCGCGGGGCCGACGACCTACGAGCAGTACTTC.